This T cell receptor (beta chain) was sequenced during a study of vaccination and CD4 T cells after COVID-19. Details on this clonotype: Its antigen remains unknown. Its ends do not fully match the called genes, so a read error is possible.

Sequenced with the Oncomine TCR Beta short-read assay was DNA taken from cultured CD4+ T cells. One entry per CDR3 protein results from TCRdb running MiXCR on the PCR reads. Of approximately 12,000 distinct CDR3 sequences listed, more than 45% are singletons. The treatment: roughly 10-day PBMC culture with coronavirus spike peptide pools or control peptides (ViraFEST assay). CDR3 length: 16 residues. Germline CDR1 reads MNHEY; CDR2 reads SMNVEV (reference sequence). The specimen sequenced was CD4+ T cells from blood, cultured in vitro. The source of this sequence is a human donor who had recovered from COVID-19. The rearrangement joins TRBV27 to TRBJ2-5; D possibly corresponds to TRBD1 (6 bases). The CDR3 sequence is CASSISRQVGEETQYF. The DNA of the CDR3 is TGTGCCAGCAGTATATCCCGACAGGTTGGGGAAGAGACCCAGTACTTC.